This TCR beta chain was profiled in a study of T cell repertoires in cytomegalovirus infection. This clonotype was counted ten times or more. Its specificity is not known. Each CDR3 protein is one row after TCRdb ran MiXCR on the reads. Of roughly 730,000 distinct CDR3 sequences detected, about 33% appear once; the ten largest clones hold around a sixth. The CDR3 has 15 residues. The V end lost 5 bases, the J end lost 5 bases, and 17 bases lay between the germline ends. Per the germline V gene, CDR1 is SGHTA and CDR2 is FQGNSA. The sequences come from cultured PBMCs, collected from culture after CMV antigen stimulation. This clonotype was obtained from a human donor in good health (CMV status not recorded). Some clones in this sample may be carry-over from other donors' samples. The chain joins TRBV7-2 to TRBJ2-3, with D unclear. Here the CDR3 DNA reads TGTGCCAGCAGCGCACTGTCCGGGCTCGGAGATACGCAGTATTTT. As protein: CASSALSGLGDTQYF.